These 6 T cell receptor beta chains were all obtained from the same sample, sequenced in a study of beta chain features in type 1 diabetes. Broader study findings: For Type 1 diabetes patients, all four CD4+ subsets carried TCRB CDR3s that were moderately but significantly shorter.

These receptors' targets are unknown. cDNA synthesis used the whole RNA isolate, giving expressed TCRB sequences. Assay: immunoSEQ multiplex PCR; the TCRdb copy retains only in-frame clones and omits some. The sample has under 300,000 clones, approximately 11% seen once. The sample consisted of naive CD4+ T cells from blood. These receptors were collected from a man aged 30 to 45 with type 1 diabetes.

The V gene is TRBV6-1, the J gene TRBJ2-1; 11 nucleotides line up with TRBD2. The J segment lost 8 bases and the V segment lost 6 bases, leaving 6 bases of the junction unmatched. This CDR3 region has 14 residues. Germline V CDR1 and CDR2: MNHNS, SASEGT. CDR3 sequence (DNA): TGTGCCAGCAGCCTTAGCGGGGGGGAGGATGAGCAGTTCTTC. This gives the protein CASSLSGGEDEQFF.

This clone has only a few counts. This chain connects TRBV5-4 to TRBJ1-4; 9 nucleotides align to TRBD1. This CDR3 spans 14 amino acids. From germline, CDR1 is SGHNT and CDR2 YYREEE (reference sequence). V was clipped by 4 bases and J by 7 bases; unmatched bases: 5. The CDR3 DNA reads as TGTGCCAGCAGCACAGGGGGCGCGTCTGAAAAACTGTTTTTT. Amino acids: CASSTGGASEKLFF.

This clone came up a few times. The CDR3 DNA reads TGTGCCAGCAGCCGAGGACTAGCGGGGGTAAACAATGAGCAGTTCTTC. It specifies CASSRGLAGVNNEQFF. The V and J genes are TRBV9 and TRBJ2-1, with TRBD2 matching 13 bases. Trimming removed 4 bases from V and 5 bases from J; junction bases left unmatched: 6. Germline lookup yields CDR1 SGDLS and CDR2 YYNGEE. The CDR3 loop spans 16 amino acids.

The CDR3 loop is CASSQTGIDQPQHF. The DNA of the CDR3 is TGCGCCAGCAGCCAAACAGGAATAGATCAGCCCCAGCATTTT. The chain uses TRBV4-1 and TRBJ1-5; D perhaps matches TRBD1 (5 bases). Trimming removed 2 bases from V and 5 bases from J, with 10 bases in between. Per germline, CDR1 MGHRA and CDR2 YSYEKL. This CDR3 spans 14 amino acids.

The chain combines TRBV15 with TRBJ2-4, with a tentative D call TRBD1 (5 bases). In germline, CDR1 is LNHNV, CDR2 YYDKDF (reference sequence). The CDR3 is 16 amino acids. V lost 2 bases to trimming and J lost 3 bases, with 14 bases between them. This CDR3 is CATSRTPPRVKNIQYF. CDR3 DNA: TGTGCCACCAGCAGAACCCCGCCCAGGGTCAAAAACATTCAGTACTTC.

This clone was seen only a few times. The rearrangement joins TRBV7-9 to TRBJ2-5; 15 bases are a match to TRBD2. CDR1 and CDR2 from the germline V gene are SEHNR and FQNEAQ (reference sequence). V trimming: 4 bases; J trimming: 5 bases; junction bases outside the gene matches: 5. CDR3 length: 16 residues. The CDR3 loop reads CASSWTSGGAEETQYF. The DNA of the CDR3 is TGTGCCAGCAGCTGGACTAGCGGGGGGGCAGAGGAGACCCAGTACTTC.